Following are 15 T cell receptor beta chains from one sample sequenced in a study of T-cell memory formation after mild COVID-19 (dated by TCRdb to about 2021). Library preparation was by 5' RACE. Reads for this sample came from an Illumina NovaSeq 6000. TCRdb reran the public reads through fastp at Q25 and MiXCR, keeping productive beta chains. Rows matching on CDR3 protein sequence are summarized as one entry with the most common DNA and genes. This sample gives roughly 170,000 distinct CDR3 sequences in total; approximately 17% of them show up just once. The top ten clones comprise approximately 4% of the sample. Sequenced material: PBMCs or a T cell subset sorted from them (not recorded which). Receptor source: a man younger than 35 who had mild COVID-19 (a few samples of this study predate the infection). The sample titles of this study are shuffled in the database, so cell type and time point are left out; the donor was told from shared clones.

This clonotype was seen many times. The CDR3 loop reads CASKSSTDTQYF. In nucleotides, the CDR3 is TGTGCCAGCAAATCTTCCACAGATACGCAGTATTTT. The genes are TRBV5-4 and TRBJ2-3; D is unresolved. CDR1 is SGHNT, CDR2 YYREEE, per germline (reference sequence). V was pared by 6 bases and J by 2 bases, with 7 bases between. The CDR3 is 12 amino acids.

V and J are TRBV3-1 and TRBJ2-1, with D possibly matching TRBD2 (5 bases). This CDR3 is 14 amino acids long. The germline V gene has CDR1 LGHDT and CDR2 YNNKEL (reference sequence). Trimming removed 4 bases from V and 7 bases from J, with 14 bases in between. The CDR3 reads CASSPRVASNEQFF. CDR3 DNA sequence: TGTGCCAGCAGCCCTCGAGTAGCGAGTAATGAGCAGTTCTTC.

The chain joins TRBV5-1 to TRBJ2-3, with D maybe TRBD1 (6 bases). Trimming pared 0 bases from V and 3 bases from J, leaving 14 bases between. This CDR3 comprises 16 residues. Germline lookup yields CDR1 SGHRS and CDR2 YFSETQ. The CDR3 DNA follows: TGCGCCAGCAGCTTGGTTTCCGGACAGATTACAGATACGCAGTATTTT. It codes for CASSLVSGQITDTQYF.

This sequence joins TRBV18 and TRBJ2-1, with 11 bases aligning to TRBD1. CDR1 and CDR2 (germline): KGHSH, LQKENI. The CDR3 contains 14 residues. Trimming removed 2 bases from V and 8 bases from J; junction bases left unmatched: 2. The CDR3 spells CASSPMDRGHEQFF. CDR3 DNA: TGTGCCAGCTCACCAATGGACAGGGGGCATGAGCAGTTCTTC.

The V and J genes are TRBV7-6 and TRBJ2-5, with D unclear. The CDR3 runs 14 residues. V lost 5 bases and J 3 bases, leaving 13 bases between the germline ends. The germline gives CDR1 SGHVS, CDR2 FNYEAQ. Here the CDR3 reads CASSAVVTKETQYF. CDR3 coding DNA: TGTGCCAGCAGCGCAGTGGTCACAAAAGAGACCCAGTACTTC.

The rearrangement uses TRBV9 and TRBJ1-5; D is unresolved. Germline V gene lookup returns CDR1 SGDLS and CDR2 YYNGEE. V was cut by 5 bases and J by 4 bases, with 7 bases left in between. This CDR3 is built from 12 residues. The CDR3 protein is CASSDGNQPQHF. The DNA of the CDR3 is TGTGCCAGCAGTGACGGGAATCAGCCCCAGCATTTT. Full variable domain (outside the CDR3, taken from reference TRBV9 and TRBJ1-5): DSGVTQTPKHLITATGQRVTLRCSPRSGDLSVYWYQQSLDQGLQFLIQYYNGEERAKGNILERFSAQQFPDLHSELNLSSLELGDSALYFCASSDGNQPQHFGDGTRLSIL.

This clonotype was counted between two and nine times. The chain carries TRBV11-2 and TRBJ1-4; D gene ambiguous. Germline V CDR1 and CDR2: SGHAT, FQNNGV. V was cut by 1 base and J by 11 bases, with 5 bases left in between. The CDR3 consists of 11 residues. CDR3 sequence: CASSLGRKLFF. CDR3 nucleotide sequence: TGTGCCAGCAGCTTAGGCAGGAAACTGTTTTTT.

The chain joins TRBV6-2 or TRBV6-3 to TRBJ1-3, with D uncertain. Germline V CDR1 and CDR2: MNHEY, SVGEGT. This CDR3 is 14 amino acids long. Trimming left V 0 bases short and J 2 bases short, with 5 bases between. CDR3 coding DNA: TGTGCCAGCAGTTACTCGGGGACTGGAAACACCATATATTTT. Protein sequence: CASSYSGTGNTIYF.

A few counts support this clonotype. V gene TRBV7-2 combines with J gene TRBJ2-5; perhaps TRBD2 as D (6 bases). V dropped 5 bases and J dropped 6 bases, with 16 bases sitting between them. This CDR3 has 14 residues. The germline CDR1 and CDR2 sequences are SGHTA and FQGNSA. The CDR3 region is CASSPGGGLKTQYF. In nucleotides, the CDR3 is TGTGCCAGCAGCCCAGGTGGGGGGTTGAAGACCCAGTACTTC.

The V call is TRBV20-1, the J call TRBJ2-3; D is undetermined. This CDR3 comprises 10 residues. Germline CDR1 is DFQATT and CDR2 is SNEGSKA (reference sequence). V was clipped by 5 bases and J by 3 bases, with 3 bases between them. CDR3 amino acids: CSAGTDTQYF. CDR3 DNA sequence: TGCAGTGCTGGTACAGATACGCAGTATTTT.

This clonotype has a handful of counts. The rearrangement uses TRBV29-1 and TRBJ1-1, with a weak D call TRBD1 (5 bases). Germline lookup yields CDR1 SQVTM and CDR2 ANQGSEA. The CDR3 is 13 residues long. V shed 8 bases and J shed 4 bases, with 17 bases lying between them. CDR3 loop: CSSPGGAGTEAFF. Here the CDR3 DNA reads TGCAGCTCCCCGGGTGGGGCGGGCACTGAAGCTTTCTTT. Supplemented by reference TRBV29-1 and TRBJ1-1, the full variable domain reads SAVISQKPSRDICQRGTSLTIQCQVDSQVTMMFWYRQQPGQSLTLIATANQGSEATYESGFVIDKFPISRPNLTFSTLTVSNMSPEDSSIYLCSSPGGAGTEAFFGQGTRLTVV.

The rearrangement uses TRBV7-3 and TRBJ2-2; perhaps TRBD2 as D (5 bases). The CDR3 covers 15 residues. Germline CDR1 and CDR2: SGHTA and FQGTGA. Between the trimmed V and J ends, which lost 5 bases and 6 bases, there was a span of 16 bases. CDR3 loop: CASSPQSGMAGELFF. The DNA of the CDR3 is TGTGCCAGCAGCCCACAGTCCGGGATGGCCGGGGAGCTGTTTTTT.

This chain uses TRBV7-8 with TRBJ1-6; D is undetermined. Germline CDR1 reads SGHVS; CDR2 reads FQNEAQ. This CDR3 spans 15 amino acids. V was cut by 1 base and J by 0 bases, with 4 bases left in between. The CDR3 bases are TGTGCCAGCAGCTTAGACAGCTCCTATAATTCACCCCTCCACTTT. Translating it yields CASSLDSSYNSPLHF.

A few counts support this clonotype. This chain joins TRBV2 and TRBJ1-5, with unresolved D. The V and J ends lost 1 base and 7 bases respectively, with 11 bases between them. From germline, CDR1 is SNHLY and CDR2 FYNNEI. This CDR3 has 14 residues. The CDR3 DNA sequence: TGTGCCAGCAGTGAAGGCAGCGCGGGCCAGCCCCAGCATTTT. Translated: CASSEGSAGQPQHF.

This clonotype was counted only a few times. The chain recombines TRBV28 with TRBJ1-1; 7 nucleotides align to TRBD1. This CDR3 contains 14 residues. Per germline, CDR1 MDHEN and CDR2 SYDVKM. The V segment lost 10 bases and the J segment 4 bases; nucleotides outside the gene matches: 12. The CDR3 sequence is CATRQGERGTEAFF. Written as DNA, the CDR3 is TGTGCCACCAGACAGGGAGAAAGGGGCACTGAAGCTTTCTTT.